The source of this T cell receptor beta chain is a study of T cell responses to AZD1222 COVID-19 vaccine. Study findings and constraints: Repertoires were obtained only post-peak T cell response.

Only in-frame clones appear in the TCRdb table, and some are missing; sequencing was by immunoSEQ multiplex PCR. The table shows nearly 110,000 clones, with less than 95% occurring only once. Trimming removed 3 bases from V and 2 bases from J; junction bases left unmatched: 5. Germline V gives CDR1 SGHRS, CDR2 YFSETQ. The CDR3 length is 15 residues. Comment on this clone: Its matching antigen is unknown.

The origin of this receptor is an adult who received the AZD1222 COVID-19 vaccine. This chain uses TRBV5-1 with TRBJ2-3; 8 bases are a match to TRBD1. The input for sequencing was peripheral blood, taken 28 days after the second AZD1222 dose. CDR3 residues: CASSYLTGATDTQYF. The CDR3 DNA follows: TGCGCCAGCAGCTACCTGACAGGGGCCACAGATACGCAGTATTTT.